Reported below is one TCR beta chain. Its antigen is as yet unknown. A read error may be the cause here, since a much bigger clone is one base away. TCRdb reanalysed the 5' RACE reads using MiXCR and keeps one entry per CDR3 protein. The sample yields about 700,000 distinct CDR3 sequences, over 8.5% seen once. The sample belongs to a study of identical twins. Study-level findings and limits: Memory repertoires showed no such pattern, whereas abundant cord blood beta clonotypes carried fewer insertions.

The trim removed 4 bases at V and 0 bases at J, leaving 6 bases unmatched. The CDR3 covers 15 residues. Germline CDR1 reads SNHLY; CDR2 reads FYNNEI. The same data also went into a second study, on yellow fever vaccine responses in identical twins.

The specimen sequenced was PBMCs. This sequence joins TRBV2 and TRBJ2-7, with TRBD1 matching 7 bases. This clonotype was obtained from a woman aged 18-29 years in good health. The CDR3 bases are TGTGCCAGCAGTGGGCTCCGGGACAGCTCCTACGAGCAGTACTTC. Translated, it gives CASSGLRDSSYEQYF.